This T cell receptor beta chain was observed in a study of read filtering for tumor transcriptome and immune sequencing. Deletions cut 0 bases from V and 0 bases from J, with 9 bases between. Germline CDR1 and CDR2: SEHNR and FQNEAQ (reference sequence). The CDR3 runs to 16 residues. This library used 300 to 500 ng RNA and molecular barcoded adaptors spanning alpha/delta and beta/gamma chains. Via MiXCR, TCRdb re-called the reads, giving one row per CDR3 protein. The sample holds approximately 150,000 distinct CDR3 sequences, about 13% seen once. In its sample, this clonotype was seen many times. This sequence was found in a donor older than 35 with multiple myeloma. What was sequenced was a population of CD138-negative cells sorted from bone marrow. The V call is TRBV7-9, the J call TRBJ1-5; D is ambiguous. The CDR3 region is CASSLAVGLSNQPQHF. The CDR3 nucleotides are TGTGCCAGCAGCTTAGCCGTCGGCCTTAGCAATCAGCCCCAGCATTTT.